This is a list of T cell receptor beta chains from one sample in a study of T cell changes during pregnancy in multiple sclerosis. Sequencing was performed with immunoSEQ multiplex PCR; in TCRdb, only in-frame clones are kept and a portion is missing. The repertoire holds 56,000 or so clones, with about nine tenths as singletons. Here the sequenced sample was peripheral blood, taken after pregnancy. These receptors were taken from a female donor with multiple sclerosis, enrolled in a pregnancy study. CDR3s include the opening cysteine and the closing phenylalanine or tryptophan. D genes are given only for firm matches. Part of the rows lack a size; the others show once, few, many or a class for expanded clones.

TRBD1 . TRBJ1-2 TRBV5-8 CASSLLGDRRLDGYTF TGTGCCAGCAGCTTGTTGGGGGACAGGCGCTTGGATGGCTACACCTTC
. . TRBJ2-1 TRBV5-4 CASSFLSGSSYNEQFF TGTGCCAGCAGCTTCCTTAGCGGAAGCTCCTACAATGAGCAGTTCTTC
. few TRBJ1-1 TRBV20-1 CSATGTPAFF TGCAGTGCAACCGGGACACCCGCTTTCTTT
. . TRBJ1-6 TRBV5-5 CASSLGVGVPNHF TGTGCCAGCAGCTTGGGAGTAGGGGTACCGAACCACTTT
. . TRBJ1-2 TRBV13 CASKGGFTYGYTF TGTGCCAGCAAGGGGGGGTTCACCTATGGCTACACCTTC
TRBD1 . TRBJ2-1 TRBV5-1 CASSVRDRGNQFF TGCGCCAGCAGCGTCCGGGACAGGGGTAATCAGTTCTTC
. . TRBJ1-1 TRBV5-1 CASSSQLLNTEAFF TGCGCCAGCAGCTCCCAACTACTGAACACTGAAGCTTTCTTT
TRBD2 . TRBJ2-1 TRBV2 CASREILAGEIYNEQFF TGTGCCAGCAGGGAAATACTAGCGGGGGAGATCTACAATGAGCAGTTCTTC
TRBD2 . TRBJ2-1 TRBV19 CASSNRGFHGTSGESYNEQFF TGTGCCAGTAGTAACCGGGGCTTCCACGGGACTAGCGGGGAAAGCTACAATGAGCAGTTCTTC
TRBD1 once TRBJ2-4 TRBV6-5 CASSYSGQGRLIQYF TGTGCCAGCAGTTACTCGGGACAGGGACGGCTCATTCAGTACTTC
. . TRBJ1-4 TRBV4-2 CASRLNPGDGGEKLFF TGTGCCAGCAGACTAAACCCAGGGGACGGAGGTGAAAAACTGTTTTTT
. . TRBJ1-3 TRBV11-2 CASSLDRGSESGNTIYF TGTGCCAGCAGCTTAGATCGGGGGAGTGAATCTGGAAACACCATATATTTT
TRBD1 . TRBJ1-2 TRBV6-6 CASSYWDSLGYGYTF TGTGCCAGCAGTTACTGGGACAGTCTTGGCTATGGCTACACCTTC
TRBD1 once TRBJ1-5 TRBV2 CANSRDRAMPQHF TGTGCCAATTCCCGGGACAGGGCTATGCCCCAGCATTTT
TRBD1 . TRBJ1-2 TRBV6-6 CASSFEAGGFYGYTF TGTGCCAGCAGTTTCGAGGCAGGGGGATTCTATGGCTACACCTTC
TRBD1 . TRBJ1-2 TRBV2 CASSVTTGQGAPGYTF TGTGCCAGCAGTGTCACGACCGGACAGGGGGCTCCTGGCTACACCTTC
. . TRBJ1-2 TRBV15 CATSRVTLTPGFHGYTF TGTGCCACCAGCAGAGTCACGCTAACTCCGGGATTCCATGGCTACACCTTC
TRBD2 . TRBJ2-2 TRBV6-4 CASSEVAGDTGELFF TGTGCCAGCAGTGAGGTAGCGGGGGACACCGGGGAGCTGTTTTTT
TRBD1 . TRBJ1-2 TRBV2 CASSPTGAGYTF TGTGCCAGCAGTCCGACAGGGGCCGGCTACACCTTC
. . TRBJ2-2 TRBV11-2 CASSLRGSTGELFF TGTGCCAGCAGCCTCAGGGGATCCACCGGGGAGCTGTTTTTT
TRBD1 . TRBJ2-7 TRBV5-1 CASSLRDSHYEQYF TGCGCCAGCAGCTTGCGGGACAGCCACTACGAGCAGTACTTC
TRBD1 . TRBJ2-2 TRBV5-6 CASSWAGTGNTGELFF TGTGCCAGCAGCTGGGCCGGGACAGGGAACACCGGGGAGCTGTTTTTT